Sequencing of this T cell receptor (beta chain) was carried out in a study of cytotoxic CD8 clonotypes in ibrutinib-treated CLL. Study as a whole: Productive templates averaged around 250,000 per sample, and productive rearrangements roughly 90,000.

The CDR3 is made up of 14 amino acids. V was pared by 5 bases and J by 9 bases, with 9 bases of the junction left unmatched. Germline CDR1 is LNHDA and CDR2 is SQIVND (reference sequence). Assay used: immunoSEQ multiplex PCR; TCRdb lists only in-frame clones, some missing. The sample includes roughly 38,000 clones, 49% seen only once; the top ten take about 20%. This clone was observed a handful of times. The V gene is TRBV19, the J gene TRBJ2-7, with TRBD1 identical over 11 bases. The source is a human donor with chronic lymphocytic leukemia. Sample: PBMCs, taken before ibrutinib treatment. The CDR3 bases are TGTGCCAGTAGTCCTGGACAGGGGGCCCATGTGCAGTACTTC. Protein: CASSPGQGAHVQYF.